A single sample gave rise to the 9 T cell receptor beta chains below, sequenced in a study of T cells in localized non-small cell lung cancer (dated by TCRdb to 2018 to 2021). The library was prepared using the immunoSEQ multiplex PCR assay. TCRdb re-hosts the immuneACCESS table, in-frame sequences only. Its copies lack some clones; in the studies checked, an unresolved V gene accounts for under half of them, and the cause for the rest is not known. Counted in this sample were tens of thousands of clones; roughly 80% of them appeared once. The ten largest clonotypes hold around 21% of the sample. The input for sequencing was PBMCs, taken before any cancer treatment. The receptors were sampled from a man aged 35 to 70 with stage II squamous cell lung carcinoma.

By share, this clone ranks as medium-sized. The chain recombines TRBV28 with TRBJ1-5; D might be TRBD1 (5 bases). The CDR3 is 13 amino acids. The ends were cut back, 4 bases at V and 9 bases at J, with 13 bases in the middle. Germline CDR1 and CDR2: MDHEN and SYDVKM. The CDR3 nucleotides read TGTGCCAGCAGTTCATCGGGGGAGCGGCCCCAGCATTTT. Amino acid sequence: CASSSSGERPQHF.

The chain uses TRBV6-4 and TRBJ1-1; D call uncertain. Trimming took 3 bases from V and 4 from J, leaving 9 bases between them. Germline V gene data show CDR1 as MRHNA and CDR2 as SNTAGT. The CDR3 extends over 13 amino acids. The CDR3 region has the DNA TGTGCCAGCAGTGAAGGCCGCGGCACTGAAGCTTTCTTT. This translates into CASSEGRGTEAFF.

This clone was recorded a few times. The V call is TRBV18, the J call TRBJ1-1; no clear D gene. V was cut by 8 bases and J by 3 bases, with 13 bases left in between. The germline V gene encodes CDR1 KGHSH and CDR2 LQKENI. The CDR3 runs to 13 residues. CDR3 DNA: TGTGCCAGCGCGACCAACGGGGACACTGAAGCTTTCTTT. Its protein product is CASATNGDTEAFF.

This rearrangement joins TRBV7-2 to TRBJ1-2, with a tentative D call TRBD1 (5 bases). Germline assignment: CDR1 SGHTA and CDR2 FQGNSA. V lost 2 bases and J lost 4, with 5 bases in between. The CDR3 is made up of 12 amino acids. CDR3 coding DNA: TGTGCCAGCAGCTTAACAGGCTATGGCTACACCTTC. Protein product: CASSLTGYGYTF. Based on the CDR3 plus reference TRBV7-2 and TRBJ1-2, the full variable domain is GAGVSQSPSNKVTEKGKDVELRCDPISGHTALYWYRQSLGQGLEFLIYFQGNSAPDKSGLPSDRFSAERTGGSVSTLTIQRTQQEDSAVYLCASSLTGYGYTFGSGTRLTVV.

This clone was found once. This chain connects TRBV19 to TRBJ2-3; no definite D call. Germline V gene lookup returns CDR1 LNHDA and CDR2 SQIVND (reference sequence). The ends were cut back, 3 bases at V and 2 bases at J, with 12 bases in the middle. This CDR3 is 15 amino acids long. The CDR3 protein is CASSIGSEYTDTQYF. CDR3 coding DNA: TGTGCCAGTAGTATTGGGTCAGAATACACAGATACGCAGTATTTT.

For the CDR3, the DNA is TGTGCCAGTAGTAGCCCGGGACAGGGGCTCGATGAGCAGTTCTTC. Its protein is CASSSPGQGLDEQFF. V gene TRBV19 combines with J gene TRBJ2-1, with 10 bases fitting TRBD1. Germline values: CDR1 LNHDA, CDR2 SQIVND (reference sequence). There are 15 residues in the CDR3. The ends lost 4 bases at V and 8 bases at J; junction bases unmatched: 8.

V gene TRBV18 combines with J gene TRBJ1-2, with D unclear. V was clipped by 2 bases and J by 3 bases, with 10 bases between them. CDR3 length: 14 residues. Germline V gives CDR1 KGHSH, CDR2 LQKENI. CDR3 sequence (DNA): TGTGCCAGCTCACCAGTTGGGAGGGACTATGGCTACACCTTC. Protein product: CASSPVGRDYGYTF.

V usage is TRBV14 and J usage is TRBJ2-3; 11 positions agree with TRBD2. The junction had 4 bases not matched to a gene; V was cut back by 4 bases and J by 4 bases. This CDR3 has 15 amino acids. Germline V gene data show CDR1 as SGHDN and CDR2 as FVKESK. CDR3 DNA sequence: TGTGCCAGCAGCCCCCAGGGACTAGCGGCAGATACGCAGTATTTT. This encodes CASSPQGLAADTQYF.

This CDR3 reads CASSLGVQETQYF. In DNA, the CDR3 is TGCGCCAGCAGCTTGGGAGTCCAAGAGACCCAGTACTTC. V is TRBV5-1 and J is TRBJ2-5; D is undetermined. The CDR3 is made up of 13 amino acids. V dropped 0 bases and J dropped 1 base, with 4 bases sitting between them. Germline V gene data show CDR1 as SGHRS and CDR2 as YFSETQ.